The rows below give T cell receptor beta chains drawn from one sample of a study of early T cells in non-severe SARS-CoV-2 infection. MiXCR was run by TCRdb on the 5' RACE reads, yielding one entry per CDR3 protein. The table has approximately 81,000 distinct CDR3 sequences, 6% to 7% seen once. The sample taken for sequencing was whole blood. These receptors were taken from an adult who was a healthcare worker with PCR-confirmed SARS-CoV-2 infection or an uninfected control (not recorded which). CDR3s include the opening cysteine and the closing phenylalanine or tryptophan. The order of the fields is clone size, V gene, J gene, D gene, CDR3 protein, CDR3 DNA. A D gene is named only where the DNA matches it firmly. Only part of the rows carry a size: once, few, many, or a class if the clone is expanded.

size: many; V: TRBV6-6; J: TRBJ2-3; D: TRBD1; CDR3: CASSSGTGSPTDTQYF; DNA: TGTGCCAGCAGTTCCGGGACAGGGAGCCCCACAGATACGCAGTATTTT
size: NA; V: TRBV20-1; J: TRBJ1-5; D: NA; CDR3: CSARATERSNQPQHF; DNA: TGCAGTGCTAGGGCTACTGAAAGGAGCAATCAGCCCCAGCATTTT
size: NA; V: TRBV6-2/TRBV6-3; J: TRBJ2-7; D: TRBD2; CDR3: CASSYSMLAGYSSYEQYF; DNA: TGTGCCAGCAGTTACTCGATGCTAGCGGGCTACAGCTCCTACGAGCAGTACTTC
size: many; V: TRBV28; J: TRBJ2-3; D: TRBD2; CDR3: CASSYGPVAGENTDTQYF; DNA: TGTGCCAGCAGTTACGGACCGGTAGCGGGAGAGAACACAGATACGCAGTATTTT
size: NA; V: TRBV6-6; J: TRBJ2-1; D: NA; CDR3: CASSYSPGWNNEQFF; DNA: TGTGCCAGCAGTTACTCGCCAGGGTGGAACAATGAGCAGTTCTTC
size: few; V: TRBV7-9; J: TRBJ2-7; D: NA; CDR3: CASSLWTTYEQYF; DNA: TGTGCCAGCAGCTTATGGACGACCTACGAGCAGTACTTC
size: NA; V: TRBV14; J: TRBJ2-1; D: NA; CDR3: CASSQDRLATNEQFF; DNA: TGTGCCAGCAGCCAAGATAGGCTAGCGACCAATGAGCAGTTCTTC
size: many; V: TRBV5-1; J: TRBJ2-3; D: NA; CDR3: CASNPGGAASTDTQYF; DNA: TGCGCCAGCAACCCCGGAGGGGCCGCTAGCACAGATACGCAGTATTTT
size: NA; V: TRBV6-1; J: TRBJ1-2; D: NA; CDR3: CASSEAHTAPYGYTF; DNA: TGTGCCAGCAGTGAAGCGCATACGGCACCATATGGCTACACCTTC
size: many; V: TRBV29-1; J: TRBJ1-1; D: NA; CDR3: CSAIPGSEAFF; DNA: TGCAGCGCAATCCCGGGTAGTGAAGCTTTCTTT
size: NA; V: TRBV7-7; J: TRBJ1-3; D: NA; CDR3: CASSLNRNSGNTIYF; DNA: TGTGCCAGCAGCTTAAACAGGAACTCTGGAAACACCATATATTTT
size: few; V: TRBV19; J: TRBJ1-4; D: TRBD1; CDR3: CASTLRGTDQKLFF; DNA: TGTGCCAGTACCCTCCGCGGGACAGATCAAAAACTGTTTTTT
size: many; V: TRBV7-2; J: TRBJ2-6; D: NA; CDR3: CASSLGGGKSGANVLTF; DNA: TGTGCCAGCAGCTTAGGAGGAGGGAAGTCTGGGGCCAACGTCCTGACTTTC
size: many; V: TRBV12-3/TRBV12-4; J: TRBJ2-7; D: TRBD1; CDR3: CASSGDRVHEQYF; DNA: TGTGCCAGCAGTGGGGACAGGGTCCACGAGCAGTACTTC
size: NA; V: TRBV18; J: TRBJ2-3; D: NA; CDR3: CASSPGSGITDTQYF; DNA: TGTGCCAGCTCACCTGGTAGCGGTATCACAGATACGCAGTATTTT
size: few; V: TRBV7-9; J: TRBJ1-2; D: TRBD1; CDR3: CASSRQGGYGYTF; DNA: TGTGCCAGCAGCCGACAGGGCGGCTATGGCTACACCTTC
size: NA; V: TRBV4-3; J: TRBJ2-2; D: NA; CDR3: CASSQVHEFTGELFF; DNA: TGCGCCAGCAGCCAAGTGCACGAATTCACCGGGGAGCTGTTTTTT
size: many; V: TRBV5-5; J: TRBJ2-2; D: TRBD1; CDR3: CASSLAGTGNGELFF; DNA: TGTGCCAGCAGCTTGGCAGGGACAGGGAACGGGGAGCTGTTTTTT
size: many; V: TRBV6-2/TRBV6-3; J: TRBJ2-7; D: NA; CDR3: CASSLPGHKATYEQYF; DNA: TGTGCCAGCAGCCTACCGGGACACAAAGCTACCTACGAGCAGTACTTC
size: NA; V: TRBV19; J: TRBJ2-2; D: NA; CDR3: CASRRGSAVGELFF; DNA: TGTGCCAGTAGAAGGGGGTCTGCGGTCGGGGAGCTGTTTTTT
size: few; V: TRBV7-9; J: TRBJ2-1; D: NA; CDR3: CASSNWEAGGNEQFF; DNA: TGTGCCAGCAGCAACTGGGAGGCAGGGGGCAATGAGCAGTTCTTC
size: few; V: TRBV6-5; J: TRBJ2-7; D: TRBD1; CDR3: CASSYSIGAGGYEQYF; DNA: TGTGCCAGCAGTTACTCGATAGGTGCAGGGGGCTACGAGCAGTACTTC
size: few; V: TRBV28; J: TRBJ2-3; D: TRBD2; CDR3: CASSEDGGRPTDTQYF; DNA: TGTGCCAGCAGTGAAGACGGCGGGAGACCTACAGATACGCAGTATTTT
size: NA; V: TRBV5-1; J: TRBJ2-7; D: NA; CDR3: CASSPGAQPPYEQYF; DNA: TGCGCCAGCAGCCCAGGTGCACAGCCACCCTACGAGCAGTACTTC
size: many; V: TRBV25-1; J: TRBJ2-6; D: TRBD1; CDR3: CASRADRAGANVLTF; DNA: TGTGCCAGCAGGGCTGACAGGGCTGGGGCCAACGTCCTGACTTTC
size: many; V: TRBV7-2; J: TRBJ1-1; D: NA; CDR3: CASSKGMNTEAFF; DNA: TGTGCCAGCAGCAAGGGGATGAACACTGAAGCTTTCTTT
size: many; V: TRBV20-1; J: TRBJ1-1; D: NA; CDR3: CSARDPGSAEAFF; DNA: TGCAGTGCTAGAGATCCCGGATCCGCCGAAGCTTTCTTT
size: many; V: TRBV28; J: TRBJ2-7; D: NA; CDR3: CASMSRGQLTYEQYF; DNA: TGTGCCAGCATGTCCCGGGGCCAGCTCACCTACGAGCAGTACTTC
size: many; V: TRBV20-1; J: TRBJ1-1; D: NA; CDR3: CSARARGGRTEAFF; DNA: TGCAGTGCTAGAGCCCGGGGAGGGCGAACTGAAGCTTTCTTT